Shown below are 11 T cell receptor beta chains from a single sample sequenced in a study of cytomegalovirus exposure and HLA in healthy donors. Vbeta (60) and Jbeta (13) primers were used in the PCR. Assay used: immunoSEQ multiplex PCR; TCRdb lists only in-frame clones, some missing. The data show 90,000 to 110,000 clones, with around 75% seen just once and about 2.2% held by the top ten. The specimen was PBMCs. The origin of the receptors is a man aged 25 to 40 in good health and CMV-seronegative.

The V call is TRBV9, the J call TRBJ1-1, with D perhaps TRBD1 (5 bases). Germline CDR1 reads SGDLS; CDR2 reads YYNGEE. The CDR3 contains 15 residues. Trimming stripped 0 bases from V and 3 bases from J, with 12 bases between. CDR3 DNA sequence: TGTGCCAGCAGCGTAGCAGGGTCTGGGGACACTGAAGCTTTCTTT. This sequence encodes CASSVAGSGDTEAFF.

CDR3 sequence reads: CASSLQGVNGYTF. Written as DNA, the CDR3 is TGTGCCAGCAGTCTACAGGGGGTCAATGGCTACACCTTC. This chain joins TRBV28 and TRBJ1-2, with 8 bases aligning to TRBD1. The CDR3 runs to 13 residues. Germline CDR1 and CDR2: MDHEN and SYDVKM. The V gene end was trimmed by 5 bases and the J gene end by 6 bases; junction bases not matched to a gene: 5.

This clone has a handful of counts. The rearrangement joins TRBV2 to TRBJ2-1; 13 nucleotides align to TRBD2. V dropped 6 bases and J dropped 4; count of bases not matched to a gene: 0. The CDR3 is 14 residues long. Germline CDR1 SNHLY, CDR2 FYNNEI. This chain's CDR3 is CASRTSGRYNEQFF. In DNA form, the CDR3 reads TGTGCCAGCAGGACTAGCGGGAGGTACAATGAGCAGTTCTTC.

The V gene is TRBV5-1, the J gene TRBJ2-7, with 9 bases aligning to TRBD2. The trim removed 1 base at V and 5 bases at J, leaving 7 bases unmatched. The CDR3 spans 15 residues. Germline V gene sequence: CDR1 SGHRS, CDR2 YFSETQ. The CDR3 reads CASSLSSGVSHEQYF. The CDR3 nucleotides are TGCGCCAGCAGCTTGTCTAGCGGGGTTAGCCACGAGCAGTACTTC.

The chain joins TRBV4-1 to TRBJ2-6; the D gene is possibly TRBD2 (7 bases). The CDR3 consists of 19 residues. The germline V gene encodes CDR1 MGHRA and CDR2 YSYEKL. V gave up 1 base and J gave up 0 bases, with 16 bases separating them. DNA of the CDR3: TGCGCCAGCAGCCAAGGCGGGGGCTCACTCGACTCTGGGGCCAACGTCCTGACTTTC. It encodes CASSQGGGSLDSGANVLTF.

The rearrangement uses TRBV9 and TRBJ1-3; a possible D gene is TRBD1 (5 bases). CDR1 and CDR2 (germline): SGDLS, YYNGEE. The V end lost 4 bases, the J end lost 0 bases, and 11 bases lay between the germline ends. This CDR3 spans 15 amino acids. The CDR3 protein is CASSNRQHSGNTIYF. CDR3 sequence (DNA): TGTGCCAGCAGCAACCGACAGCACTCTGGAAACACCATATATTTT.

The V gene is TRBV28, the J gene TRBJ2-1; D is possibly TRBD2 (5 bases). This CDR3 is built from 18 residues. The germline gives CDR1 MDHEN, CDR2 SYDVKM. V was cut by 3 bases and J by 3 bases, with 21 bases left in between. CDR3 in amino acids: CASSFFRAGKSNYNEQFF. The CDR3 nucleotides are TGTGCCAGCAGTTTTTTTCGCGCCGGGAAGTCAAACTACAATGAGCAGTTCTTC.

In DNA, the CDR3 is TGTGCCATCAGTGCCTCCCTTAACGAGCAGTACTTC. It encodes CAISASLNEQYF. The J gene is TRBJ2-7, the V gene TRBV10-3; D is uncertain. The germline gives CDR1 ENHRY, CDR2 SYGVKD. This CDR3 spans 12 amino acids. Trimming took off 4 bases at V and 5 bases at J, with 9 bases between the two ends.

The rearrangement uses TRBV4-1 and TRBJ1-4; tentative D call: TRBD1 (6 bases). Deletions cut 3 bases from V and 10 bases from J, with 24 bases between. Germline CDR1 is MGHRA and CDR2 is YSYEKL. This CDR3 spans 17 amino acids. The CDR3 loop is CASSHYLRGTRPRKLFF. The CDR3 region has the DNA TGCGCCAGCAGCCATTACCTTAGGGGGACAAGGCCTCGAAAACTGTTTTTT.

This chain joins TRBV28 and TRBJ2-7; 8 positions match TRBD1. The CDR3 runs to 15 residues. From germline, CDR1 is MDHEN and CDR2 SYDVKM. V shed 6 bases, J shed 2 bases, and the junction held 9 bases outside the gene matches. This CDR3 reads CASRPRGQVPYEQYF. Written as DNA, the CDR3 is TGTGCCAGCAGGCCGCGGGGACAGGTACCCTACGAGCAGTACTTC.

The chain employs TRBV29-1 and TRBJ2-1; 9 bases map to TRBD2. With V trimmed by 4 bases and J by 7 bases, 8 bases remained unmatched. The CDR3 is made up of 14 amino acids. Germline CDR1 is SQVTM and CDR2 is ANQGSEA. The CDR3 region is CSVAGTSISNEQFF. The CDR3 DNA follows: TGCAGCGTTGCCGGGACTAGCATCTCGAATGAGCAGTTCTTC.